This TCR beta chain was documented in a study of shared clonotypes between healthy human individuals. Method: immunoSEQ multiplex PCR; TCRdb's copy keeps in-frame clones and lacks some. The data hold millions of clones, with around 93% observed a single time. Naive CD8 cells lacked CD45RO, underwent positive selection for CCR7 and left out terminally differentiated effector memory CD45RA+ cells. This CDR3 region has 16 residues. V lost 6 bases and J lost 1, with 19 bases in between. Germline V gene data show CDR1 as SGHNT and CDR2 as YENEEA. The rearrangement links TRBV11-3 to TRBJ2-7; D assignment may be TRBD1 or TRBD2 (8 bases each). Sequenced: naive CD8+ T cells from PBMCs. This receptor was taken from a man between 18 and 35 years old in good health. Some clones in this sample may be carry-over from other donors' samples. The CDR3 here is CASRQGAAGGSYEQYF. The CDR3 DNA follows: TGTGCCAGCAGGCAGGGGGCGGCGGGAGGATCCTACGAGCAGTACTTC.